The 10 T cell receptor beta chains presented below share a single source sample, sequenced in a study of spatial heterogeneity in lung cancer. Whole-study results and caveats: Expanded alpha and beta TCR counts within tumors tracked tumor mutation counts.

Time point noted: sample taken at primary tumor resection. One entry per CDR3 protein, called by TCRdb with MiXCR from the 5' RACE reads. The sample comprises about 13,000 distinct CDR3 sequences, roughly 2.9% of which are singletons, and 17% rests with the top ten. These receptors' antigens are unknown. Sequencing used lung tumor tissue, obtained at surgery. The receptors derive from a male donor with early-stage non-small cell lung cancer.

This clonotype showed up many times. The V gene is TRBV11-3, the J gene TRBJ2-5; weak D call: TRBD2 (6 bases). Germline values: CDR1 SGHNT, CDR2 YENEEA. The V and J ends lost 6 bases and 1 base respectively, with 12 bases between them. The CDR3 is 14 amino acids. The DNA for the CDR3 is TGTGCCAGCAGTCCTCGGGGGAGCCAAGAGACCCAGTACTTC. Translation: CASSPRGSQETQYF.

This clonotype has a count of ten or more. The chain has TRBV11-2 and TRBJ2-5; the match to TRBD2 covers 8 bases. The CDR3 contains 15 residues. Germline-derived CDR1 and CDR2 are SGHAT and FQNNGV. V shed 4 bases and J 2 bases; nucleotides not matched to a gene: 6. The CDR3 coding sequence is TGTGCCAGCAGCTCCCTGGGACTAGAACAAGAGACCCAGTACTTC. It codes for CASSSLGLEQETQYF.

There are many counts of this clonotype. The chain carries TRBV5-5 and TRBJ1-5, with 9 bases aligning to TRBD1. V shed 3 bases, J shed 11 bases, and the junction held 12 bases outside the gene matches. Per germline, CDR1 SGHKS and CDR2 YYEKEE (reference sequence). The CDR3 loop spans 15 amino acids. Here the CDR3 reads CASSYDGTGYRAQHF. CDR3 DNA sequence: TGTGCCAGCAGCTATGACGGGACAGGGTATCGGGCCCAGCATTTT.

This clonotype was seen repeatedly, ten times or more. The gene calls are TRBV12-3 or TRBV12-4 and TRBJ1-2, with TRBD1 as a possible D gene (5 bases). CDR3 length: 14 residues. V was clipped by 3 bases and J by 7 bases, with 15 bases between them. DNA for the CDR3: TGTGCCAGCAGTTTCAGGGTACTGTCTTCTGGCTACACCTTC. Protein product: CASSFRVLSSGYTF.

This clonotype was recorded at least ten times. The rearrangement uses TRBV6-5 and TRBJ2-1; 14 bases are shared with TRBD2. Per germline, CDR1 MNHEY and CDR2 SVGAGI. With V trimmed by 6 bases and J by 9 bases, 10 bases remained unmatched. This CDR3 is built from 16 residues. The CDR3 DNA sequence: TGTGCCAGCAGGCCCGGGACTAGCGGGGGAGTAAGTGAGCAGTTCTTC. Translated, it gives CASRPGTSGGVSEQFF.

This clonotype has ten or more counts. This chain links TRBV7-2 with TRBJ2-1; 13 nucleotides align to TRBD2. The V segment lost 5 bases and the J segment 9 bases; nucleotides outside the gene matches: 10. Germline V gene lookup returns CDR1 SGHTA and CDR2 FQGNSA. The CDR3 is 16 residues long. The CDR3 DNA follows: TGTGCCAGCAGCCATACTAGCGGGGGGGTAAAGGGTGAGCAGTTCTTC. It translates to CASSHTSGGVKGEQFF.

This clonotype occurred many times. This chain uses TRBV3-1 with TRBJ1-6, with TRBD1 matching 8 bases. This CDR3 spans 16 amino acids. Germline CDR1 reads LGHDT; CDR2 reads YNNKEL (reference sequence). J gave up 7 bases and V 4 bases, and 9 bases lay outside the gene matches. The CDR3 loop reads CASSPSWTGQNSPLHF. The CDR3 DNA sequence: TGTGCCAGCAGCCCCTCATGGACAGGGCAAAATTCACCCCTCCACTTT.

This clonotype has a handful of counts. The chain employs TRBV11-1 and TRBJ2-1; D gene unclear. Germline values: CDR1 SGHAT, CDR2 FQDESV (reference sequence). V was clipped by 5 bases and J by 3 bases, with 5 bases between them. The CDR3 length is 12 residues. The CDR3 DNA sequence: TGTGCCAGCAGCCCCATCTACAATGAGCAGTTCTTC. It encodes CASSPIYNEQFF.

This clonotype was observed at least ten times. V and J are TRBV9 and TRBJ2-2, with D possibly TRBD1 on 6 matching bases. The CDR3 is made up of 17 amino acids. The V gene lost 2 bases and the J gene lost 5 bases, with 19 bases spanning the gap. Germline V gene sequence: CDR1 SGDLS, CDR2 YYNGEE. This chain's CDR3 is CASSVWSGALSTGELFF. Written as DNA, the CDR3 is TGTGCCAGCAGCGTGTGGTCAGGGGCACTGTCAACCGGGGAGCTGTTTTTT.

The table lists this clonotype with many counts. This chain uses TRBV29-1 with TRBJ1-4; D is uncertain. The length of the CDR3 is 13 residues. CDR1 is SQVTM and CDR2 is ANQGSEA in the germline V gene. The CDR3 here is CSFTTLTNEKLFF. CDR3 bases: TGCAGTTTTACGACTCTAACTAATGAAAAACTGTTTTTT.